These 8 T cell receptor beta chains share one sample of origin, sequenced in a study of T cell responses to AZD1222 COVID-19 vaccine. The data were produced by immunoSEQ multiplex PCR, yet TCRdb's version contains in-frame clones alone and is incomplete. Among nearly 110,000 clones, roughly nine tenths were seen once, and the ten largest hold 6.6%. Sequences were derived from peripheral blood, sampled on day 0 of AZD1222 vaccination. The source of these receptors is an adult in good health.

A remark on this clone: Other nucleotide sequences in the sample specify the same CDR3. The V call is TRBV5-1, the J call TRBJ1-1; D ambiguous. Germline V gene lookup returns CDR1 SGHRS and CDR2 YFSETQ. The CDR3 is 12 residues long. V shed 0 bases and J shed 3 bases, with 3 bases lying between them. The CDR3: CASSLGDTEAFF. As DNA, the CDR3 is TGCGCCAGCAGCTTGGGTGACACTGAAGCTTTCTTT.

The gene calls are TRBV5-1 and TRBJ2-3; 9 bases match TRBD1. Germline V gives CDR1 SGHRS, CDR2 YFSETQ. The CDR3 consists of 17 residues. The trim removed 0 bases at V and 2 bases at J, leaving 7 bases unmatched. The CDR3 here is CASSLAPGTGNTDTQYF. In nucleotides, the CDR3 is TGCGCCAGCAGCTTGGCTCCCGGGACAGGGAACACAGATACGCAGTATTTT.

Here the CDR3 DNA reads TGTGCCAGCAGGGGGACAGCTAGCAATCAGCCCCAGCATTTT. Translating it yields CASRGTASNQPQHF. The V and J genes are TRBV27 and TRBJ1-5; 7 nucleotides line up with TRBD1. Trimming removed 6 bases from V and 0 bases from J; junction bases left unmatched: 2. CDR3 length equals 14 residues. CDR1 is MNHEY and CDR2 is SMNVEV in the germline V gene (reference sequence).

The rearrangement joins TRBV7-8 to TRBJ1-2; D unresolved. The V end was cut by 5 bases, the J end by 4 bases, with 17 bases between. CDR1 is SGHVS, CDR2 FQNEAQ, per germline. The CDR3 totals 15 residues. The chain's CDR3 is CASSPNRETIYGYTF. DNA of the CDR3: TGTGCCAGCAGCCCCAACCGCGAGACCATCTATGGCTACACCTTC. The variable domain in full, with the rest retrieved from reference TRBV7-8 and TRBJ1-2, is GAGVSQSPRYKVAKRGQDVALRCDPISGHVSLFWYQQALGQGPEFLTYFQNEAQLDKSGLPSDRFFAERPEGSVSTLKIQRTQQEDSAVYLCASSPNRETIYGYTFGSGTRLTVV.

V and J are TRBV7-2 and TRBJ1-2; TRBD1 might be the D (5 bases). CDR1 and CDR2 (germline): SGHTA, FQGNSA. There are 15 residues in the CDR3. The germline V and J ends were trimmed by 1 base and 8 bases, with 17 bases remaining between them. CDR3 sequence: CASSLGRGALRGYTF. Here the CDR3 DNA reads TGTGCCAGCAGCTTAGGGCGTGGGGCCCTTAGGGGCTACACCTTC. The full variable domain, its missing parts supplied by reference TRBV7-2 and TRBJ1-2, is GAGVSQSPSNKVTEKGKDVELRCDPISGHTALYWYRQSLGQGLEFLIYFQGNSAPDKSGLPSDRFSAERTGGSVSTLTIQRTQQEDSAVYLCASSLGRGALRGYTFGSGTRLTVV.

The chain links TRBV9 to TRBJ2-5; no firm D call. CDR1 SGDLS and CDR2 YYNGEE come from the germline V gene. V gave up 0 bases and J gave up 3 bases, with 6 bases separating them. CDR3 size: 13 residues. CDR3 protein: CASSVGQEETQYF. The DNA for the CDR3 is TGTGCCAGCAGCGTAGGACAAGAAGAGACCCAGTACTTC.

The CDR3 loop reads CASSPLSRGREEKLFF. The CDR3 DNA is TGCGCCAGCAGCCCCCTGTCCAGGGGGCGCGAGGAAAAACTGTTTTTT. V gene TRBV5-1 combines with J gene TRBJ1-4, with 8 bases identical to TRBD1. The J segment lost 8 bases and the V segment lost 4 bases, leaving 13 bases of the junction unmatched. The germline CDR1 and CDR2 sequences are SGHRS and YFSETQ. The CDR3 covers 16 residues.

V and J are TRBV7-2 and TRBJ2-2; maybe TRBD1 (5 bases). Trimming removed 6 bases at V and 1 base at J, with 9 bases between. Germline V lookup: CDR1 SGHTA, CDR2 FQGNSA. This CDR3 has 14 amino acids. The CDR3 reads CASSPGQNTGELFF. The CDR3 DNA is TGTGCCAGCAGTCCTGGACAGAACACCGGGGAGCTGTTTTTT. Filled out from reference TRBV7-2 and TRBJ2-2, the complete variable domain reads GAGVSQSPSNKVTEKGKDVELRCDPISGHTALYWYRQSLGQGLEFLIYFQGNSAPDKSGLPSDRFSAERTGGSVSTLTIQRTQQEDSAVYLCASSPGQNTGELFFGEGSRLTVL.